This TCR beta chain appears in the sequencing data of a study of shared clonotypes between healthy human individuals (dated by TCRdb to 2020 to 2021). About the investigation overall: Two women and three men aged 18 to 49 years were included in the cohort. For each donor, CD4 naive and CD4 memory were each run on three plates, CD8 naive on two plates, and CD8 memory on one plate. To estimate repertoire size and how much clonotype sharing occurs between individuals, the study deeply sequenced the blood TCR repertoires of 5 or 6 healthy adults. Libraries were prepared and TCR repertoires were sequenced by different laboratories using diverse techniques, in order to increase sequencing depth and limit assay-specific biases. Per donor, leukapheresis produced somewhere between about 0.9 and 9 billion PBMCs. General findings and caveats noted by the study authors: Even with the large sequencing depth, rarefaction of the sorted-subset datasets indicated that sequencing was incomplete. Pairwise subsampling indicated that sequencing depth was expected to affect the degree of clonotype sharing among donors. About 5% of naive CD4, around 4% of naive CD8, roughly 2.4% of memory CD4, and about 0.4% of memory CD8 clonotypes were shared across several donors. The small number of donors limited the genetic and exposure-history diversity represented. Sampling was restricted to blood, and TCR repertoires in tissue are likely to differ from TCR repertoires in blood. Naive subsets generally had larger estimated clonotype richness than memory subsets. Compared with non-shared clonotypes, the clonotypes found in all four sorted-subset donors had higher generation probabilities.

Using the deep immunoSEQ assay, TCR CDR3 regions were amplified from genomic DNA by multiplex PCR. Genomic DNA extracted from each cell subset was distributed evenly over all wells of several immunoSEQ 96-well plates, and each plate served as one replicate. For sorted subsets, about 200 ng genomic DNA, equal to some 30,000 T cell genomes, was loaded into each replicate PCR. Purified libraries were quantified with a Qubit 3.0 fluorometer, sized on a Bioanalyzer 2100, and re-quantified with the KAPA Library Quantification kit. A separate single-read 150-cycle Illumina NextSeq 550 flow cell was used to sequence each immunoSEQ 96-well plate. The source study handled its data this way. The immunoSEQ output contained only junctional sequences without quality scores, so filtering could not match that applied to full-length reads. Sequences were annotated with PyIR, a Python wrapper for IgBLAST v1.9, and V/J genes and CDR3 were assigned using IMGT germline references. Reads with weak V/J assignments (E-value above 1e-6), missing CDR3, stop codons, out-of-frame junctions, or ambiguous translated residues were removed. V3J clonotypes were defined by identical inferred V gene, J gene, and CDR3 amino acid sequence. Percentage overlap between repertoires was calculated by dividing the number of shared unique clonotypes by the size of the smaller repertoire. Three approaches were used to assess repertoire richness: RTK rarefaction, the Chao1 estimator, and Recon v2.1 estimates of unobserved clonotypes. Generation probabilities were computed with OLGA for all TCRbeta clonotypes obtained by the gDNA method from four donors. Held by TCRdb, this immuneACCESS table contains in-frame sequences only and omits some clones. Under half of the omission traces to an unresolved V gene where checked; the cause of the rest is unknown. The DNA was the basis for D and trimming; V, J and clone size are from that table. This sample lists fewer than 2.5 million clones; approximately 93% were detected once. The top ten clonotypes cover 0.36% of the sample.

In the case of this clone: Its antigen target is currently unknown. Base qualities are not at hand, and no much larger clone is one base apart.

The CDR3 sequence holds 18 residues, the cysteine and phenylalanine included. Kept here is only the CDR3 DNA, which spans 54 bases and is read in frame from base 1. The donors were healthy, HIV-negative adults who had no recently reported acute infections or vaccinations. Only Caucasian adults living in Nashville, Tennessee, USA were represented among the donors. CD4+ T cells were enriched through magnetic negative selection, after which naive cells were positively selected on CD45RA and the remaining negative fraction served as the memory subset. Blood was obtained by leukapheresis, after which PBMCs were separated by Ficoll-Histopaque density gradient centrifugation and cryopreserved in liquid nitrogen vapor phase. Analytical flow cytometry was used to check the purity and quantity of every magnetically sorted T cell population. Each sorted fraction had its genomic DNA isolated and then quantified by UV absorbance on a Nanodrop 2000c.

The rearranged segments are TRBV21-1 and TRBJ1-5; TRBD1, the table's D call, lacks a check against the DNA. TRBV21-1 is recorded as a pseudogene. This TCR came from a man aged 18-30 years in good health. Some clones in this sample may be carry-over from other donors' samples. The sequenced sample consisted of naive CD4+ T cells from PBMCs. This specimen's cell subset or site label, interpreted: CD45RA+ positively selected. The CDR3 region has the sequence CASSKANRGGYSNQPQHF. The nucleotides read TGTGCCAGCAGCAAAGCGAACAGGGGCGGCTATAGCAATCAGCCCCAGCATTTT.